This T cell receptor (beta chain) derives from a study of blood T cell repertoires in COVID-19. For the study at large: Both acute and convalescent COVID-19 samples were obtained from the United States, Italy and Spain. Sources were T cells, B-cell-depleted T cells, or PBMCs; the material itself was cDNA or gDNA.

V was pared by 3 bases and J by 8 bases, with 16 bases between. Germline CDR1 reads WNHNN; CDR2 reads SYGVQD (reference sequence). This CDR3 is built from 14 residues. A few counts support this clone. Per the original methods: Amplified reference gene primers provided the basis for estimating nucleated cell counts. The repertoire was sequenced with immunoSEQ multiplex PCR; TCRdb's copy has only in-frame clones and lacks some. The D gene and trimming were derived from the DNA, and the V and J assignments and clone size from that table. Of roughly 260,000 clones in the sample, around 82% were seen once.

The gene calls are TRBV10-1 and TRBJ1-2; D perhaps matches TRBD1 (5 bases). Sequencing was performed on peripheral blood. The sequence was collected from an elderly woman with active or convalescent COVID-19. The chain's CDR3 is CASSESAGLGGYTF. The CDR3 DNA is TGCGCCAGCAGTGAATCGGCAGGGCTGGGCGGCTACACCTTC.